A single sample is the source of the 17 T cell receptor beta chains below, sequenced in a study of blood T cell repertoires in COVID-19. Assay used: immunoSEQ multiplex PCR; TCRdb lists only in-frame clones, some missing. The data contain around 170,000 clones, about four fifths of them singletons. Source material: PBMCs or T cells enriched from blood (not recorded which). These receptors were collected from a man aged 45-65 years who had recovered from COVID-19.

The chain employs TRBV7-6 and TRBJ1-6; TRBD1 agrees at 10 bases. Trimming removed 2 bases from V and 8 bases from J; junction bases left unmatched: 6. Germline assignment: CDR1 SGHVS and CDR2 FNYEAQ. There are 16 residues in the CDR3. CDR3 protein: CASSLSGTGVDSPLHF. CDR3 coding DNA: TGTGCCAGCAGCTTATCTGGGACAGGGGTAGATTCACCCCTCCACTTT.

The chain employs TRBV11-1 and TRBJ2-3; D gene unclear. The V gene lost 5 bases and the J gene lost 3 bases, with 6 bases spanning the gap. The CDR3 covers 12 residues. Germline V gene sequence: CDR1 SGHAT, CDR2 FQDESV (reference sequence). CDR3 DNA sequence: TGTGCCAGCAGCCCTAATACAGATACGCAGTATTTT. Its translation is CASSPNTDTQYF.

This chain joins TRBV13 and TRBJ2-3; 8 nucleotides align to TRBD1. There are 16 residues in the CDR3. With V trimmed by 4 bases and J by 4 bases, 10 bases remained unmatched. CDR1 and CDR2 (germline): PRHDT, FYEKMQ (reference sequence). The CDR3: CASSSPRTGSPDTQYF. The CDR3 DNA follows: TGTGCCAGCAGCTCCCCTCGGACAGGGAGCCCAGATACGCAGTATTTT. The whole variable domain, filled in from reference TRBV13 and TRBJ2-3, reads AAGVIQSPRHLIKEKRETATLKCYPIPRHDTVYWYQQGPGQDPQFLISFYEKMQSDKGSIPDRFSAQQFSDYHSELNMSSLELGDSALYFCASSSPRTGSPDTQYFGPGTRLTVL.

The V gene is TRBV6-9, the J gene TRBJ1-1; D may be TRBD1 (5 bases). CDR1 and CDR2 from the germline V gene are MNHGY and SVAAGI. V shed 4 bases and J shed 4 bases, with 16 bases lying between them. The CDR3 runs 15 residues. CDR3 nucleotide sequence: TGTGCCAGCAGTTCCCCCGGGAGGGGAGGCACTGAAGCTTTCTTT. Its protein is CASSSPGRGGTEAFF.

The chain links TRBV9 to TRBJ1-6, with TRBD1 matching 7 bases. This CDR3 is 17 amino acids long. The V segment lost 0 bases and the J segment 4 bases; nucleotides outside the gene matches: 7. Per the germline V gene, CDR1 is SGDLS and CDR2 is YYNGEE. The CDR3: CASSVGRGNLYNSPLHF. CDR3 in DNA: TGTGCCAGCAGCGTAGGCAGGGGGAATTTATATAATTCACCCCTCCACTTT. Based on the CDR3 plus reference TRBV9 and TRBJ1-6, the full variable domain is DSGVTQTPKHLITATGQRVTLRCSPRSGDLSVYWYQQSLDQGLQFLIQYYNGEERAKGNILERFSAQQFPDLHSELNLSSLELGDSALYFCASSVGRGNLYNSPLHFGNGTRLTVT.

The chain combines TRBV9 with TRBJ2-1; 12 nucleotides match TRBD2. The CDR3 length is 18 residues. V trimming: 3 bases; J trimming: 2 bases; junction bases outside the gene matches: 9. The germline V gene encodes CDR1 SGDLS and CDR2 YYNGEE. For the CDR3, the DNA is TGTGCCAGCAGCGAACGGACTAGCGGGGACTCAACCTACAATGAGCAGTTCTTC. This codes for CASSERTSGDSTYNEQFF.

In DNA form, the CDR3 reads TGTGCCAGCTCACGAGGACAGGGCGGGTTTCAGCCCCAGCATTTT. This sequence encodes CASSRGQGGFQPQHF. The J gene is TRBJ1-5, the V gene TRBV18, with 8 positions matching TRBD1. J was trimmed by 6 bases and V by 4 bases; bases with no gene match: 8. From germline, CDR1 is KGHSH and CDR2 LQKENI. The CDR3 has 15 amino acids.

The chain links TRBV6-5 to TRBJ1-5, with D perhaps TRBD1 (6 bases). The ends were cut back, 6 bases at V and 1 base at J, with 13 bases in the middle. Germline loops: CDR1 MNHEY, CDR2 SVGAGI. The CDR3 totals 15 residues. DNA of the CDR3: TGTGCCAGCAGGCCGGGACAAAGGAGCAATCAGCCCCAGCATTTT. Translating it yields CASRPGQRSNQPQHF.

The CDR3 loop reads CASSYSPGGNQPQHF. The CDR3 region has the DNA TGTGCCAGCAGTTACTCCCCAGGGGGCAATCAGCCCCAGCATTTT. This chain links TRBV6-5 with TRBJ1-5; a possible D gene is TRBD1 (6 bases). From germline, CDR1 is MNHEY and CDR2 SVGAGI. CDR3 length: 15 amino acids. Trimming cost V 0 bases and J 2 bases, with 8 bases left between them.

The rearrangement joins TRBV18 to TRBJ1-1; 7 bases map to TRBD1. V gave up 3 bases and J gave up 1 base; unmatched junction bases: 5. CDR1 and CDR2 from the germline V gene are KGHSH and LQKENI. The CDR3 runs to 15 residues. The CDR3 protein is CASSPQGTENTEAFF. The CDR3 DNA reads as TGTGCCAGCTCACCCCAAGGGACAGAGAACACTGAAGCTTTCTTT.

The chain has TRBV18 and TRBJ2-1, with 9 positions matching TRBD2. The CDR3 sequence is 16 residues long. From germline, CDR1 is KGHSH and CDR2 LQKENI. V shed 2 bases and J 9 bases; nucleotides not matched to a gene: 11. The CDR3 here is CASSPDYGGGEGEQFF. In nucleotides, the CDR3 is TGTGCCAGCTCACCAGACTATGGCGGGGGGGAAGGTGAGCAGTTCTTC. Complete variable domain (other parts from reference TRBV18 and TRBJ2-1): NAGVMQNPRHLVRRRGQEARLRCSPMKGHSHVYWYRQLPEEGLKFMVYLQKENIIDESGMPKERFSAEFPKEGPSILRIQQVVRGDSAAYFCASSPDYGGGEGEQFFGPGTRLTVL.

The chain links TRBV9 to TRBJ2-4; D possibly corresponds to TRBD1 (6 bases). Germline V gives CDR1 SGDLS, CDR2 YYNGEE. This CDR3 comprises 14 residues. The V and J ends lost 3 bases and 9 bases respectively, with 16 bases between them. CDR3 nucleotides: TGTGCCAGCAGCGCCGATTGGGGGCTAGGCATTCAGTACTTC. Translating gives CASSADWGLGIQYF.

This clone was observed once. The chain couples TRBV7-2 to TRBJ2-1; no clear D. The germline V and J ends were trimmed by 1 base and 2 bases, with 9 bases remaining between them. The CDR3 is made up of 15 amino acids. Germline assignment: CDR1 SGHTA and CDR2 FQGNSA. The CDR3 sequence: CASSLERRTYNEQFF. The DNA for the CDR3 is TGTGCCAGCAGCTTAGAACGGCGGACCTACAATGAGCAGTTCTTC.

This rearrangement joins TRBV4-1 to TRBJ2-7; unclear D gene. This CDR3 comprises 13 residues. In germline, CDR1 is MGHRA, CDR2 YSYEKL. V shed 3 bases and J shed 7 bases, with 13 bases lying between them. DNA of the CDR3: TGCGCCAGCAGCCAGTCGGGTGGTAGTGAGCAGTACTTC. As protein: CASSQSGGSEQYF.

The chain couples TRBV27 to TRBJ2-7, with TRBD1 matching over 12 bases. Per the germline V gene, CDR1 is MNHEY and CDR2 is SMNVEV (reference sequence). With V trimmed by 5 bases and J by 7 bases, 9 bases remained unmatched. CDR3 length: 15 residues. Here the CDR3 DNA reads TGTGCCAGCAGTCGGACCGGGACAGGGGGCAAGGAGCAGTACTTC. Translation: CASSRTGTGGKEQYF.

This rearrangement joins TRBV24-1 to TRBJ1-1; possibly TRBD1 for D (5 bases). Germline CDR1 KGHDR, CDR2 SFDVKD. V lost 5 bases to trimming and J lost 4 bases, with 28 bases between them. The CDR3 loop spans 19 amino acids. CDR3: CATSVFGGVNRRSVTEAFF. Here the CDR3 DNA reads TGTGCCACCAGTGTATTTGGGGGGGTTAATCGCAGGAGCGTCACTGAAGCTTTCTTT.

The rearrangement uses TRBV24-1 and TRBJ2-1, with D uncertain. Germline values: CDR1 KGHDR, CDR2 SFDVKD. Trimming took off 5 bases at V and 9 bases at J, with 10 bases between the two ends. The CDR3 runs to 12 residues. The CDR3 DNA follows: TGTGCCACCAGTGGTGACTCTTCTGAGCAGTTCTTC. It translates to CATSGDSSEQFF.